This T cell receptor (beta chain) was sequenced in a study of control samples from healthy donors and cancer patients. The protocol was immunoSEQ multiplex PCR, while the TCRdb copy is restricted to in-frame clones and leaves out a portion. The table records about 180,000 clones, around 87% of them present only once. The sequence derives from a woman aged 45-65 years in good health. The sample comprised blood.

The CDR3: CASAQQGGTNEKLFF. CDR3 coding DNA: TGTGCCAGCGCACAACAGGGCGGTACTAATGAAAAACTGTTTTTT. The chain links TRBV7-3 to TRBJ1-4, with a tentative D call TRBD1 (6 bases). The CDR3 has 15 amino acids. Germline assignment: CDR1 SGHTA and CDR2 FQGTGA. With 8 bases removed from V and 2 bases from J, the gap between germline ends came to 15 bases.